The entry below describes one T cell receptor beta chain. This record belongs to a study of cytomegalovirus exposure and HLA in healthy donors. The germline V gene encodes CDR1 SGHRS and CDR2 YFSETQ. V shed 2 bases, J shed 1 base, and the junction held 5 bases outside the gene matches. The CDR3 has 15 residues. The PCR employed 60 Vbeta primers together with 13 Jbeta primers. The assay was immunoSEQ multiplex PCR, and TCRdb's table has in-frame clones only and misses some. Of 65,000 to 100,000 clones listed, roughly 80% are singletons. This TCR came from a man aged 40-49 years in good health and CMV-seronegative. This chain connects TRBV5-1 to TRBJ2-5; 7 bases map to TRBD1. Sequencing was done on a sample of PBMCs. This chain's CDR3 is CASSFPDRAQETQYF. DNA of the CDR3: TGCGCCAGCAGCTTCCCAGACAGGGCCCAAGAGACCCAGTACTTC.